This T cell receptor (beta chain) was documented in a study of blood T cell repertoires in COVID-19. Method: immunoSEQ multiplex PCR; TCRdb's copy keeps in-frame clones and lacks some. Here the sample spans 100,000 to 150,000 clones, 75% to 90% being singletons. The CDR3 is 12 residues long. CDR1 SGDLS and CDR2 YYNGEE come from the germline V gene. Trimming cost V 4 bases and J 3 bases, with 4 bases left between them. The receptor was isolated from a middle-aged man with active COVID-19. The chain has TRBV9 and TRBJ2-2; D remains unclear. The sample was peripheral blood. The chain's CDR3 is CASSLYTGELFF. The CDR3 DNA reads as TGTGCCAGCAGCCTTTACACCGGGGAGCTGTTTTTT.